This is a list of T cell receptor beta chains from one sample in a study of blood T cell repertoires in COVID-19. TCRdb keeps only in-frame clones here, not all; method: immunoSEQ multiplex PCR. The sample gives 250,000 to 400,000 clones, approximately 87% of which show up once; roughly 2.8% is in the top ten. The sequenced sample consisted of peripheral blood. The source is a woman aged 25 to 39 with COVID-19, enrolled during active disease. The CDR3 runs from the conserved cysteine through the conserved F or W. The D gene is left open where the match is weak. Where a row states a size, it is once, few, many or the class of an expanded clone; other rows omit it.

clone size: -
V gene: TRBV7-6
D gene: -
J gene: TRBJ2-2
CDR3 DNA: TGTGCCAGCAGCTTACCAGGGTTGAACACCGGGGAGCTGTTTTTT
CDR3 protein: CASSLPGLNTGELFF

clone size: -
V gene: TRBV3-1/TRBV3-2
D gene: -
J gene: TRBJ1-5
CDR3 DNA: TGTGCCAGCAGCCAGATTAGTAGCAATCAGCCCCAGCATTTT
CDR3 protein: CASSQISSNQPQHF

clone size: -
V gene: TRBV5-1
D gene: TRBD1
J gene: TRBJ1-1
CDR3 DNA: TGCGCCAGCAGCTTGACAGGGGCGGTGGGCACTGAAGCTTTCTTT
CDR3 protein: CASSLTGAVGTEAFF

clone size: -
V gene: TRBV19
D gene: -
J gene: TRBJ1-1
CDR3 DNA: TGTGCCAGTAGGCCTCAGTCTCCGAACACTGAAGCTTTCTTT
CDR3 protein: CASRPQSPNTEAFF

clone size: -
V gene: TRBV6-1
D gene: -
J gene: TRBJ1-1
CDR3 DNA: TGTGCCAGCAGTGATACTGCACCGCCCGAAGGAGCAGCTTTCTTT
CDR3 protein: CASSDTAPPEGAAFF

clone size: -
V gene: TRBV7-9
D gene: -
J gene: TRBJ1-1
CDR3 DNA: TGTGCCAGCACGCCTCAGGGAAACACTGAAGCTTTCTTT
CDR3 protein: CASTPQGNTEAFF

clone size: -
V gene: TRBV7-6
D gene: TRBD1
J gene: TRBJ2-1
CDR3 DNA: TGTGCCAGCAGCCCCGGGACAGGGGTAATCAATGAGCAGTTCTTC
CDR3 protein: CASSPGTGVINEQFF

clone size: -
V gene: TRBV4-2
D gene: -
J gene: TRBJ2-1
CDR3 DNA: TGTGCCAGCAGCCAAGAACCTAGCGTAGACAATGAGCAGTTCTTC
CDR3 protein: CASSQEPSVDNEQFF

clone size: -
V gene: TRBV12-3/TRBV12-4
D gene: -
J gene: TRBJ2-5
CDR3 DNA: TGTGCCAGCAGTCCCCGGGGGGAGACCCAGTACTTC
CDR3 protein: CASSPRGETQYF

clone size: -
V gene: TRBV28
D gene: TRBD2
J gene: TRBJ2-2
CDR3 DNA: TGTGCCAGCAGTTTACCTGTGACTAGCGGGATAAACACCGGGGAGCTGTTTTTT
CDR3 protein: CASSLPVTSGINTGELFF

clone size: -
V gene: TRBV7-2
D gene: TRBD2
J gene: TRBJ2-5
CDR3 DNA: TGTGCCAGCAGCTCCGGACTAGCGGGAGGCCGAGAGACCCAGTACTTC
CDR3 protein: CASSSGLAGGRETQYF

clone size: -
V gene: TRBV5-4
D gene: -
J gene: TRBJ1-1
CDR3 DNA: TGTGCCAGCAGGCGGCAGCAGATGAACACTGAAGCTTTCTTT
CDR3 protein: CASRRQQMNTEAFF

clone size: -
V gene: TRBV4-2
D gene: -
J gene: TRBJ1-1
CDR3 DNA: TGTGCCAGCAGCCCCCCCCCTCCGACGGTGGGGGGAACTGAAGCTTTCTTT
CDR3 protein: CASSPPPPTVGGTEAFF

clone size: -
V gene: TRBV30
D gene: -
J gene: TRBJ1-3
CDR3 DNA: TGTGCCTGGCGACTGGAAAACACCATATATTTT
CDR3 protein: CAWRLENTIYF

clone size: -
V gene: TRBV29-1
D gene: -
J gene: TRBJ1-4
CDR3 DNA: TGCAGCGTTGCGTACCGGCTGAGGGATGAAAAACTGTTTTTT
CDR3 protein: CSVAYRLRDEKLFF

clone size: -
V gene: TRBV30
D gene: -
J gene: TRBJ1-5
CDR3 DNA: TGTGCCTGGAGAGCCAAAACAGGGCGTAGCAATCAGCCCCAGCATTTT
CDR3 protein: CAWRAKTGRSNQPQHF

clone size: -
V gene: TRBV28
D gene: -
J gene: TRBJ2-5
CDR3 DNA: TGTGCCAGCAAGGCCACCAGGGAGACCCAGTACTTC
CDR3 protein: CASKATRETQYF

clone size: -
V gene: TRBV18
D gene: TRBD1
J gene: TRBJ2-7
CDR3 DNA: TGTGCCAGCTCACCCGGGGTCCGACAGGGGACGTACGAGCAGTACTTC
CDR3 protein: CASSPGVRQGTYEQYF

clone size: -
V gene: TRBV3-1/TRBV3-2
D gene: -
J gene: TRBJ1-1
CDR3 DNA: TGTGCCAGCAGCCAAGATCTTTGGAACACTGAAGCTTTCTTT
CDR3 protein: CASSQDLWNTEAFF

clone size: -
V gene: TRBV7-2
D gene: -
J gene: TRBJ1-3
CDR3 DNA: TGTGCCAGCAGCTTAATGGGGGGTTCTTCTGGAAACACCATATATTTT
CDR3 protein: CASSLMGGSSGNTIYF

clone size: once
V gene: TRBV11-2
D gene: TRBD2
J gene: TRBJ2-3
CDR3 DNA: TGTGCCAGCAGCTTAGCCGGGACTAGCGCCACAGATACGCAGTATTTT
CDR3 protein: CASSLAGTSATDTQYF

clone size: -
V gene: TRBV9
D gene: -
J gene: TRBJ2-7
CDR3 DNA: TGTGCCAGCAGCGTAGATCCGGGGAGCGAGCAGTACTTC
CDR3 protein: CASSVDPGSEQYF

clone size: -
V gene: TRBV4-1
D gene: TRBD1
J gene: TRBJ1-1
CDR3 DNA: TGCGCCAGCAGGAGATCAACAGGGGAGCGCACTGAAGCTTTCTTT
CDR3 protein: CASRRSTGERTEAFF

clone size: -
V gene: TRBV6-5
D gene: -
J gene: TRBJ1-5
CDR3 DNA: TGTGCCAGCATCGCAGGGGGCAATCAGCCCCAGCATTTT
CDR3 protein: CASIAGGNQPQHF

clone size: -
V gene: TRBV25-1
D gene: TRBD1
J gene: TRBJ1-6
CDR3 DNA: TGTGCCAGCAGTGAATGGACAGGGGATATTTCACCCCTCCACTTT
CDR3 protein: CASSEWTGDISPLHF

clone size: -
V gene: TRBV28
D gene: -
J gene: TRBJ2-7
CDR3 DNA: TGTGCCAGCAGTTTAGGGCTCTACGAGCAGTACTTC
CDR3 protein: CASSLGLYEQYF

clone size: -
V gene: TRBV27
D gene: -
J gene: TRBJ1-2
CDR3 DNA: TGTGCCAGCAGTTTACTTGGGGGGGGTGGCTACACCTTC
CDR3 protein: CASSLLGGGGYTF

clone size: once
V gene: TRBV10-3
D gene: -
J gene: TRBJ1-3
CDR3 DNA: TGTGCCATCAGTGACTTAGACAGGCCTGGAAACACCATATATTTT
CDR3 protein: CAISDLDRPGNTIYF

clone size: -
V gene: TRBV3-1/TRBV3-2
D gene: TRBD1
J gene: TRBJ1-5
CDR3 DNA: TGTGCCAGCAGTAGAGGACAGGGCCCCATTAGCAATCAGCCCCAGCATTTT
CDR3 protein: CASSRGQGPISNQPQHF

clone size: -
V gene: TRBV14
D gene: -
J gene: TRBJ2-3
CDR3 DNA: TGTGCCAGCAGCCAAGCACAAGTCACAGATACGCAGTATTTT
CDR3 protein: CASSQAQVTDTQYF

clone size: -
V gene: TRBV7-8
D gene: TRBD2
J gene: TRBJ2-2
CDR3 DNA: TGTGCCAGCAGCCCTCCGGGGACTAGCATCTTACCCGGGGAGCTGTTTTTT
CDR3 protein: CASSPPGTSILPGELFF

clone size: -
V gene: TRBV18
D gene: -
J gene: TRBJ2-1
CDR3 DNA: TGTGCCAGCTCAGGACAGACCGAGCAGTTCTTC
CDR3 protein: CASSGQTEQFF

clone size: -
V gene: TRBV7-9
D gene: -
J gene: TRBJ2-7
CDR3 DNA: TGTGCCAGCAGCTTAGAAAGGGGGCGGGACTTTCCCATGCTCGAGCAGTACTTC
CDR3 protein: CASSLERGRDFPMLEQYF

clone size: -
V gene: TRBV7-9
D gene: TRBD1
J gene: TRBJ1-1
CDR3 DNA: TGTGCCAGCAGCTCGACTTTGACAGGGGGTATTGGGGACACTGAAGCTTTCTTT
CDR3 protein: CASSSTLTGGIGDTEAFF

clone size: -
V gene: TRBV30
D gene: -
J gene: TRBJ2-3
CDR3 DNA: TGTGCCTGGAGTGTACCCCGCGCTAGCACAGATACGCAGTATTTT
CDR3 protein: CAWSVPRASTDTQYF

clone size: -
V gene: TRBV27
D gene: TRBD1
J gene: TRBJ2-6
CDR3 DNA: TGTGCCAGCAGTTACGACAGGGGGCCTTCCTTGACTTTC
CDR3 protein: CASSYDRGPSLTF

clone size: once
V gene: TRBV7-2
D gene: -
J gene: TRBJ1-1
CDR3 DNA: TGTGCCAGCACCTTAGACGGGAACACTGAAGCTTTCTTT
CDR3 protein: CASTLDGNTEAFF

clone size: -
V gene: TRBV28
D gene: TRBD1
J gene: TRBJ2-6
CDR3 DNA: TGTGCCAGCACCGGGGGACAGGGGGGCTCTGGGGCCAACGTCCTGACTTTC
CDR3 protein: CASTGGQGGSGANVLTF

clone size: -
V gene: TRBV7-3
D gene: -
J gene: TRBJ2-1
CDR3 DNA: TGTGCCAGCAGCTCCGCTGGCACCCATGAGCAGTTCTTC
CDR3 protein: CASSSAGTHEQFF

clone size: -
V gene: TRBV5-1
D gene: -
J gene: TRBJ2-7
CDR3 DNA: TGCGCCAGCAGCTTGGAAGCAAGTACCTACGAGCAGTACTTC
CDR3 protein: CASSLEASTYEQYF

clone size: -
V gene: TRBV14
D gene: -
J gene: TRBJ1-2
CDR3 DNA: TGTGCCAGCAGCCAGATACTGGACGGACTCTATGGCTACACCTTC
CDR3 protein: CASSQILDGLYGYTF

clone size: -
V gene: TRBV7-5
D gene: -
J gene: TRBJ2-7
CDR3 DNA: TGTGTCAGAAGCCCCTTTAAGGACTTCTCGGGCGAGCAGTACTTC
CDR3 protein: CVRSPFKDFSGEQYF

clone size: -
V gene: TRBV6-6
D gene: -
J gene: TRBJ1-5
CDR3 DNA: TGTGCCAGCAGGCCACAGGGAGGCAATCAGCCCCAGCATTTT
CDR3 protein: CASRPQGGNQPQHF

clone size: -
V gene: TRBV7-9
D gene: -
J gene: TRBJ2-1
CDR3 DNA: TGTGCCAGCAGCATATACAATGAGCAGTTCTTC
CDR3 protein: CASSIYNEQFF

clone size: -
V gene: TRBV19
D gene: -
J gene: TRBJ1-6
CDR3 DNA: TGTGCCAGTAGCTTGGGAGGCTCACCCCTCCACTTT
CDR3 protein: CASSLGGSPLHF

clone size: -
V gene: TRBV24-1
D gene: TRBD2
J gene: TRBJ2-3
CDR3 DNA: TGTGCCACCAGTGAGATAGCGGGACGCACAGATACGCAGTATTTT
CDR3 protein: CATSEIAGRTDTQYF

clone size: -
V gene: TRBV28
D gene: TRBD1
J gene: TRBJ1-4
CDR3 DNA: TGTGCCAGCACCGGACAGGCCCCGCGTGAAAAACTGTTTTTT
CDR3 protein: CASTGQAPREKLFF